This T cell receptor (beta chain) emerged from a study of T-cell memory formation after mild COVID-19. About the study: TCR clustering was largely donor specific. Whole-study results and caveats: Clones which contracted sat mainly in CM and EM if CD4+, and in EMRA if CD8+. There was a balanced CD4/CD8 profile in clones contracting day 15 to 85, and later expanders leaned CD4+.

UMIs and sample barcodes were carried by the TCR alpha and TCR beta cDNA libraries that 5'RACE produced using constant-segment primers. MiXCR was run by TCRdb on the 5' RACE reads, yielding one entry per CDR3 protein. The table lists tens of thousands of distinct CDR3 sequences, over 15% of them singletons. V lost 4 bases, J lost 9 bases, and 8 bases stayed unmatched. This CDR3 has 14 amino acids. Germline lookup yields CDR1 LGHNA and CDR2 YSLEER. This clonotype came up a few times. Its specificity is not known. The chain combines TRBV4-3 with TRBJ2-1; 8 bases align to TRBD2. Sequences were obtained from PBMCs or a T cell subset sorted from them (not recorded which). The TCR originated in an adult woman who had mild COVID-19 (a few samples of this study predate the infection). Cell type and time point are not known. CDR3 sequence (DNA): TGCGCCAGCAGCCGAGGACTAGCCCAGGGTGAGCAGTTCTTC. Its protein is CASSRGLAQGEQFF.